This T cell receptor (beta chain) was found in a study of Graves' ophthalmopathy and Graves' hyperthyroidism. The sample holds many counts of this clonotype. TCR beta CDR3 regions were amplified from RNA transcripts. An opening RT-PCR round employed HTBI primers and preceded a second-round multiplex PCR. MiXCR was run by TCRdb on the multiplex PCR reads, yielding one entry per CDR3 protein. The data hold roughly 1.1 million distinct CDR3 sequences, with around a third observed a single time. CDR1 SGHVS and CDR2 FQNEAQ come from the germline V gene. V shed 1 base and J shed 5 bases, with 8 bases lying between them. The CDR3 runs to 13 residues.

Sequencing input: peripheral blood or thyroid tissue (not recorded which). The chain employs TRBV7-8 and TRBJ2-5; TRBD2 is a possible D gene (5 bases). The receptor was derived from an adult man with Graves' hyperthyroidism. The CDR3 region has the DNA TGTGCCAGCAGCTTAGGGAGGCGGGAGACCCAGTACTTC. Amino acids: CASSLGRRETQYF.